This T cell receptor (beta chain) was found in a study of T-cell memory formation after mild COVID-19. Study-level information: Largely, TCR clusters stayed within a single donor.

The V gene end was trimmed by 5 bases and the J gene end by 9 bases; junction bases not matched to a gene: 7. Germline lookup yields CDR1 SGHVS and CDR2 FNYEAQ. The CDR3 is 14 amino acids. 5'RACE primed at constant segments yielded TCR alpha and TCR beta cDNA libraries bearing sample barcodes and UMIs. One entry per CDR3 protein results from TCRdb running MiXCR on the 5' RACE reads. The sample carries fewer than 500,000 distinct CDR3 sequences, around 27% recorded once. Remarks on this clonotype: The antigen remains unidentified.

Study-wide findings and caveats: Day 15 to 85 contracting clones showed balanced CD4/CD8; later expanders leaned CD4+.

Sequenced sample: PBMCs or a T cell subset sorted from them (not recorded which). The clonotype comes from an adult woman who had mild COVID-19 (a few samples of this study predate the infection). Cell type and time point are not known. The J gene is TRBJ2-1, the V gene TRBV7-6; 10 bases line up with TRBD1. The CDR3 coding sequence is TGTGCCAGCAGCCCCGGGACAGGGGTGGGTGAGCAGTTCTTC. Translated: CASSPGTGVGEQFF.